This TCR beta chain was found in a study of blood T cell repertoires in COVID-19. Study information: Material from acute and convalescent COVID-19 was sourced from the United States, Italy and Spain. In each case, the material was cDNA or gDNA derived from T cells, B-cell-depleted T cells, or PBMCs.

This clone was counted once. The germline V gene encodes CDR1 MGHRA and CDR2 YSYEKL. The V segment lost 2 bases and the J segment 6 bases; nucleotides outside the gene matches: 4. The CDR3 loop spans 15 amino acids. Authors' processing steps: Amplifying reference gene primers gave estimates of nucleated cell counts. Libraries were prepared by immunoSEQ multiplex PCR; TCRdb keeps only in-frame clonotypes and omits some of them. V and J calls and clone size come straight from that table; D and trimming were deduced from the DNA. The table lists roughly 86,000 clones, 86% of them singletons. The chain is built from TRBV4-1 and TRBJ1-4, with TRBD1 matching over 9 bases. The sequence derives from a man aged 45-65 years with active or convalescent COVID-19. Material for sequencing was peripheral blood. The CDR3 DNA reads as TGCGCCAGCAGCCAATCGACAGGGGGATATGAAAAACTGTTTTTT. This encodes CASSQSTGGYEKLFF.